The entry that follows covers one T cell receptor (beta chain) sequence. The antigen remains unidentified. V shed 5 bases, J shed 4 bases, and the junction held 2 bases outside the gene matches. The CDR3 loop spans 13 amino acids. Germline loops: CDR1 SGHTA, CDR2 FQGTGA. This entry is derived from a study of cytomegalovirus exposure and HLA in healthy donors. General study results and limits: The dataset shows that most TCR sequences were rare, while some public TCRs occurred in many donors.

TCRdb's copy holds only in-frame clones and misses some; the assay was immunoSEQ multiplex PCR. The table has tens of thousands of clones, 90% to 96% seen once. The sample comprised PBMCs. This rearrangement joins TRBV7-3 to TRBJ2-5; 9 positions agree with TRBD1. This TCR derives from a woman aged 18-35 years in good health and CMV-seronegative. As DNA, the CDR3 is TGTGCCAGCAGCCCGGGACAGGGAGAGACCCAGTACTTC. Translated: CASSPGQGETQYF.